This T cell receptor beta chain emerged from a study of blood T cell repertoires in COVID-19. The data were produced by immunoSEQ multiplex PCR, yet TCRdb's version contains in-frame clones alone and is incomplete. The sample has roughly 270,000 clones, roughly 86% seen once. The clonotype originates from a man younger than 35 with active or convalescent COVID-19. Sequencing was carried out using peripheral blood.

DNA for the CDR3: TGTGCCATCAGTGAGGGGCAGGGGGCTTACGAGCAGTACTTC. As protein: CAISEGQGAYEQYF. The chain employs TRBV10-3 and TRBJ2-7; TRBD1 matches at 8 bases. V shed 2 bases and J 4 bases; nucleotides not matched to a gene: 4. Germline V gene sequence: CDR1 ENHRY, CDR2 SYGVKD. This CDR3 is 14 amino acids long.